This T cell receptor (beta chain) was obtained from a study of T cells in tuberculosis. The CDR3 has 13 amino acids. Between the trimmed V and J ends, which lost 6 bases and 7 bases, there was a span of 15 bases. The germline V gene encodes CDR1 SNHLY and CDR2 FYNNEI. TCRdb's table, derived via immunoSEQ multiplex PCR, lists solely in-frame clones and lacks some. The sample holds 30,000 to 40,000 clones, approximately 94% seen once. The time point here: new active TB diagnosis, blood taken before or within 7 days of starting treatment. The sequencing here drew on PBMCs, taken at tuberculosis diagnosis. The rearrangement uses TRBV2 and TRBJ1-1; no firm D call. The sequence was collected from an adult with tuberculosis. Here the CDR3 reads CASRASRASEAFF. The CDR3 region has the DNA TGTGCCAGCAGGGCCTCGCGGGCCAGTGAAGCTTTCTTT. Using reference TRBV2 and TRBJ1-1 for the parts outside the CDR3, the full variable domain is EPEVTQTPSHQVTQMGQEVILRCVPISNHLYFYWYRQILGQKVEFLVSFYNNEISEKSEIFDDQFSVERPDGSNFTLKIRSTKLEDSAMYFCASRASRASEAFFGQGTRLTVV.